This TCR beta chain was obtained from a study of blood T cell repertoires in COVID-19 (TCRdb year 2020). With respect to the entire study: The collaborator samples originated in the United States, Italy and Spain and spanned the acute and convalescent phases of COVID-19. The sample metadata nearly always contained a de-identified subject ID, COVID-19 status, age in years and sex. Subjects who had been exposed to COVID-19, were actively infected with it, or had recovered from it provided the deeply sampled blood TCRbeta repertoires that made up the dataset. The material from the prospective study consisted of cDNA or gDNA derived from T cells, B-cell-depleted T cells, or PBMCs. Where available, HLA class I and class II types were obtained from metadata supplied by the sample provider rather than from assay-based typing. Samples came from the ongoing ImmuneRACE study (first 160 participants) plus 1,254 subjects from 6 global collaborators. The repertoires were made available in a free public database intended to serve as a resource for research on the immune response to SARS-CoV-2. On the study overall, not on this receptor specifically: The amount of clinical and demographic metadata varied by source and participant and was provided uncurated.

A second Seattle source provided samples from volunteer blood donors who had recovered from COVID-19. Each collaborating institution followed its own protocols to collect whole blood in K2EDTA tubes. For TCRbeta analysis, collaborator samples were shipped as frozen whole blood, as isolated PBMCs, or as DNA extracted from either sample type. The immunoSEQ Assay, a bias-controlled multiplex PCR, was used to amplify TCRbeta CDR3 regions from genomic DNA. Turning to the authors' computational methods: Within the assay, amplification of reference gene primers was used to estimate how many nucleated cells each sample contained. To quantify the absolute abundance of each unique TCRbeta CDR3 rearrangement, sequence reads were collapsed and filtered. For each sample, productive Simpson clonality was calculated as the square root of Simpson's diversity index over productive rearrangements. TCRdb provides this immuneACCESS table in a form limited to in-frame rearrangements. Some clones are lacking; in checked studies, under half of them reflect an unresolved V gene, and why the rest are absent is not known. That table is the source of V, J and clone size, and D and trimming were worked out from the DNA. This sample comprises roughly 160,000 clones, around four fifths of them detected only once. The ten largest clones represent roughly 19% of the sample.

Looking up the germline V gene yields CDR1 SGHTA and CDR2 FQGNSA. Cut back by 1 base and 2 bases, the V and J ends lie 6 bases apart. Its CDR3 holds 13 amino acids, cysteine through phenylalanine. Only CDR3 DNA is held: 39 bases, read in frame from base 1. About this clone: Its cognate antigen has yet to be identified. It has no much larger one-base neighbor in the sample; base qualities were not kept.

Sequenced: peripheral blood. This TCR came from a woman in her 70s who had recovered from COVID-19. The rearrangement combines TRBV7-2 with TRBJ2-7; tentative D gene TRBD1, with 5 bases matching. CDR3 reads: CASSLGRAYEQYF. The DNA is TGTGCCAGCAGCTTAGGCAGGGCCTACGAGCAGTACTTC.